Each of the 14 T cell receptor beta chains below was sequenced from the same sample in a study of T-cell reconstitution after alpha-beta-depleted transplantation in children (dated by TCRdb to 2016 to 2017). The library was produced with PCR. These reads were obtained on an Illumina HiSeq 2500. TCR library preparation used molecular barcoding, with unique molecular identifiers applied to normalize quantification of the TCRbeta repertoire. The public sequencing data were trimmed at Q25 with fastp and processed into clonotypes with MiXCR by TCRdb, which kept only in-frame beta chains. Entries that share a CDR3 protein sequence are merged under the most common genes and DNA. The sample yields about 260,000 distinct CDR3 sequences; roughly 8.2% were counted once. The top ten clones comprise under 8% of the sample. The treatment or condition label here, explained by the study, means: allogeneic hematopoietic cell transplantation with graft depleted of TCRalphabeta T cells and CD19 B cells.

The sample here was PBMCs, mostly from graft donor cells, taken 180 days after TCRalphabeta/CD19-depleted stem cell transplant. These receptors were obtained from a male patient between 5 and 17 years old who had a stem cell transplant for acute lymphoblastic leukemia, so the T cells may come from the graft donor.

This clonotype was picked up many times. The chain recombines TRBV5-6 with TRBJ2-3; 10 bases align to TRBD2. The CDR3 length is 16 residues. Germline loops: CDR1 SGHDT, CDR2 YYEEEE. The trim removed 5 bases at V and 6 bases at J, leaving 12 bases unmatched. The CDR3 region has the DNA TGTGCCAGCAGGCCCGGGACTAGCGAAGTTTCGGATACGCAGTATTTT. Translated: CASRPGTSEVSDTQYF.

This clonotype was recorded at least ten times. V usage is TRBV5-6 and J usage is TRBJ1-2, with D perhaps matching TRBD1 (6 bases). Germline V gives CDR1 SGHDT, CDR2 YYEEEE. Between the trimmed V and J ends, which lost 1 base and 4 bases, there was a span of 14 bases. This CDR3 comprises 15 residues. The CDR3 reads CASSLRRTGSYGYTF. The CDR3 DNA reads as TGTGCCAGCAGCTTGAGAAGAACAGGGAGCTATGGCTACACCTTC.

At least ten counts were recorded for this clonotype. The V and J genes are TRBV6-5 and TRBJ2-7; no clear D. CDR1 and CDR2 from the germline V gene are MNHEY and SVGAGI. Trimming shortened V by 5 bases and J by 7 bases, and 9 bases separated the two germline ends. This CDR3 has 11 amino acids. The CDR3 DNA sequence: TGTGCCAGCAGTCCCCTCCGGGAGCAGTACTTC. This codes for CASSPLREQYF.

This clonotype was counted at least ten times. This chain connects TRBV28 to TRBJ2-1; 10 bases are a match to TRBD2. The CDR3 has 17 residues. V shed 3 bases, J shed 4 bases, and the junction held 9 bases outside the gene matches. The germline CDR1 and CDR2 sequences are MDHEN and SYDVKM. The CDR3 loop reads CASSLGAGTSAYNEQFF. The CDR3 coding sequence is TGTGCCAGCAGTTTGGGTGCCGGGACTAGCGCTTACAATGAGCAGTTCTTC.

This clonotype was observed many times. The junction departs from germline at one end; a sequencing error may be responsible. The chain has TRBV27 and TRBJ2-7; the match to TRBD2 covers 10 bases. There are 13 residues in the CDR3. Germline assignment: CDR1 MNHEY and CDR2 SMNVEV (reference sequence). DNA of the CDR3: TGTGCCAGCAGTTTAGGGCTAGCGGGGGCCTTGAACTTC. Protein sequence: CASSLGLAGALNF.

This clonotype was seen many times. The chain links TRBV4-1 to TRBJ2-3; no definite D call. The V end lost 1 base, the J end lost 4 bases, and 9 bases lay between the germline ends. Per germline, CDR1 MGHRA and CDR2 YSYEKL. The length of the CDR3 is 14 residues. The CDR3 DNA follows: TGCGCCAGCAGCCAAGTTGGGGTACCAGATACGCAGTATTTT. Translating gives CASSQVGVPDTQYF.

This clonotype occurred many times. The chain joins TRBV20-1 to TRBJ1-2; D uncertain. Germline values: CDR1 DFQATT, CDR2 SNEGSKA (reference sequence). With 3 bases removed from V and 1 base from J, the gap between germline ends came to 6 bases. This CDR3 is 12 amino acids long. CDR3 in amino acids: CSASDVNYGYTF. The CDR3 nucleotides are TGCAGTGCTAGCGACGTTAACTATGGCTACACCTTC.

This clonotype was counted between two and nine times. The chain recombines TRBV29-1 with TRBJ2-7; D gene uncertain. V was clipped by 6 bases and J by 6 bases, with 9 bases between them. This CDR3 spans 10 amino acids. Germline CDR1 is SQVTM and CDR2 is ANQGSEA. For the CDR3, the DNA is TGCAGCGTCCTGGGCCGCGAGCAGTACTTC. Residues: CSVLGREQYF.

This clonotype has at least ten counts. The DNA for the CDR3 is TGTGCCAGCAGCTTGAACAGGGGAAACACTGAAGCTTTCTTT. As protein: CASSLNRGNTEAFF. This sequence joins TRBV5-5 and TRBJ1-1; 7 bases map to TRBD1. V lost 1 base and J lost 2; bases outside the gene matches: 2. CDR1 and CDR2 (germline): SGHKS, YYEKEE (reference sequence). The CDR3 loop spans 14 amino acids.

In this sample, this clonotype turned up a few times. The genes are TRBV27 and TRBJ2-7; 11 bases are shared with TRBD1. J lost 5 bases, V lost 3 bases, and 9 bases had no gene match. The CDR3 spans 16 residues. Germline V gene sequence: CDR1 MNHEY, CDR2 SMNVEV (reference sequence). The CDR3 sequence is CASSFFPRDRGDEQYF. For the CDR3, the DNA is TGTGCCAGCAGTTTCTTCCCCCGGGACAGGGGGGACGAGCAGTACTTC.

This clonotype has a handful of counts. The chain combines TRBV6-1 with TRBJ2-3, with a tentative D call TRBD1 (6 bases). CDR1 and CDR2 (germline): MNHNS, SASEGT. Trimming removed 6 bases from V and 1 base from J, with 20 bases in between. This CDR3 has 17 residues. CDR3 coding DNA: TGTGCCAGCAGCCCGAGCACAGGGAGATGGGGCACAGATACGCAGTATTTT. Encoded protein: CASSPSTGRWGTDTQYF.

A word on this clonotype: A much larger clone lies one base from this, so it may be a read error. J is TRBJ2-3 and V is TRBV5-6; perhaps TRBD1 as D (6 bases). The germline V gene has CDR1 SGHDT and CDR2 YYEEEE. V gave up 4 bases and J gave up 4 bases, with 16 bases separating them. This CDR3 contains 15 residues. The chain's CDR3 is CASSPQQGTADTQYF. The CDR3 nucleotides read TGTGCCAGCAGCCCCCAACAGGGTACTGCAGATACGCAGTATTTT.

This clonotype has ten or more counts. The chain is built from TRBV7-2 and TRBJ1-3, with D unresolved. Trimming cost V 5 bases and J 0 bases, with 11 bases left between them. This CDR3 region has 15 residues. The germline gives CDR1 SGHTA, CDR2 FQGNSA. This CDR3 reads CASSLRPLSGNTIYF. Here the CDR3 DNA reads TGTGCCAGCAGCCTGAGGCCGCTCTCTGGAAACACCATATATTTT.

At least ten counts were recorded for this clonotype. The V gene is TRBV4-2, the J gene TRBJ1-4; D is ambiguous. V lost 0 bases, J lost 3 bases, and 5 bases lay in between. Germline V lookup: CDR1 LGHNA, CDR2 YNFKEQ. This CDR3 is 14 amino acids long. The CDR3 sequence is CASSQDGANEKLFF. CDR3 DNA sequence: TGTGCCAGCAGCCAAGACGGAGCTAATGAAAAACTGTTTTTT.